This T cell receptor (beta chain) was profiled in a study of blood T cell repertoires in COVID-19. Germline V lookup: CDR1 SGHTA, CDR2 FQGNSA. This CDR3 contains 11 residues. Trimming removed 8 bases at V and 4 bases at J, with 7 bases between. Sequencing was performed with immunoSEQ multiplex PCR; in TCRdb, only in-frame clones are kept and a portion is missing. This table holds roughly 30,000 clones, roughly 85% found once. The chain employs TRBV7-2 and TRBJ2-3; D not certain. The sequence was collected from a man aged 60 to 75 with active COVID-19. Specimen: peripheral blood. CDR3 protein: CASSLADTQYF. CDR3 coding DNA: TGTGCCAGCTCCCTTGCAGATACGCAGTATTTT.